What follows is one TCR beta chain and its context. The clone's antigen remains unknown. No much larger clonotype is one base removed from it; base qualities were not supplied. This sample was taken from a study of cytomegalovirus exposure and HLA in healthy donors (dated by TCRdb to 2016 to 2017). A note on the overall study: An earlier analysis of some 620 of the donors reported 250 to 350 Gb of sequence data and 95 million to 140 million unique TCR beta sequences obtained from about 179 million T cells. The study aimed to test whether signatures of past pathogen exposure could be identified by cataloging public T cell receptors. The number of typed donors differed by locus: about 620-630 for A, B, C, DRB1 and DQB1; 522 for DQA1; 600 to 610 for DPA1; and roughly 450 for DPB1. On average, 235,054 unique TCR beta nucleotide sequences were sequenced per donor among some 430 genotyped donors of the cohort, with roughly 20% of those sequences being non-productive. Donor age, sex, ethnicity and CMV serostatus were compiled alongside the repertoire data. An early release that covered about 600 HLA-typed donors contained approximately 300 gigabases of sequencing data and around 80 million unique TCR sequences. An earlier analysis of 450 to 750 of the donors used high-throughput TCR beta sequencing to judge whether each TCR beta V gene segment behaved as functional or pseudogenic. To predict cytomegalovirus infection status, the study combined high-throughput TCR immunosequencing, statistical association of individual TCRs with disease status, and machine learning. In a later genetic analysis, genome-wide SNP genotypes for about 55% of the roughly 670 donors were used, and that subset was treated as a discovery cohort. The genetic ancestry cluster associated with self-reported Caucasian donors included 80% to 90% of the roughly 360 genotyped donors. Rather than drawing on any new phenotypic data, the later analysis identified candidate immune exposures from TCR beta sequences and the way those sequences occurred across donors. All discovery cohort repertoires had been generated on a single sequencing platform. In addition to the first cohort of around 670 subjects, a separate validation cohort of 120 different subjects was used. A later analysis re-examined previously published TCR beta repertoires from about 670 donors and added high-resolution HLA genotyping to investigate patterns of TCR occurrence. The study used immunosequencing to profile the T cell repertoires of hundreds of subjects and linked those repertoires to cytomegalovirus serostatus. Class I and class II HLA loci were covered by the typing at four-digit resolution. Because of strong linkage in the cohort, roughly five DR-DQ haplotypes were treated as single units for association and clustering. Study-wide findings and limitations: Because some donors lacked HLA typing at each locus, the association tests relied only on the typed subset. V-gene and J-gene trimming of TCR beta chains was associated with a missense DCLRE1C variant in a later genetic analysis, and the association was replicated in an independent cohort. CMV serostatus was the only immune exposure information available for the cohort. The authors suggested that the approach could potentially be extended to other disease states and immunological phenotypes. A later analysis reported that several top co-occurrence clusters appeared linked to parvovirus B19, influenza, CMV and Epstein-Barr virus. In a later analysis, some 18,000 TCR beta sequences were associated with specific HLA alleles at a false discovery rate of 0.05. In an earlier analysis of roughly 500 of the donors, most TCR beta V segments appeared in productive rearrangements about 90% or about 30% of the time, broadly matching IMGT annotations. A later analysis found that HLA-associated TCR beta chains were more clonally expanded and had lower generation probabilities than equally common non-associated chains. According to a later analysis, most CMV-associated TCR beta chains appeared to be HLA-restricted, and the HLA associations seemed to be driven largely by CMV exposure. In vitro tests confirmed that a few of the cytomegalovirus-associated TCR beta chains recognize cytomegalovirus antigens. According to a later genetic analysis, donors in an Asian-associated ancestry cluster had fewer N-insertions in productive TCRs than the roughly 660-donor mean. A further reported finding was that TCR beta sequences accurately predicted the HLA-A and HLA-B alleles for most subjects in the first cohort. While some public TCRs were present in many individuals, most TCR sequences turned up only very rarely across donors. When HLA alleles, especially DR and DQ, strongly co-occurred, attributing TCR associations to individual alleles was difficult. In both the original and validation cohorts, the classifier was reported to diagnose cytomegalovirus status with high specificity and sensitivity. Because counts were too low, roughly 16 rarely observed V segments, including chromosome 9 orphons, were left out of the earlier analysis of some 640 of the donors. Some IMGT-functional V segments, including TRBV6-2 and TRBV6-3, could not be distinguished by the 87-base-pair reads and were therefore excluded. A cluster of highly shared sequence variants was judged likely to represent a technical artifact of the sequencing pipeline. Linkage disequilibrium might explain the correlated functional status among segregating V segments, but an unknown experimental factor could not be ruled out. In a later analysis, TCR association rates were found to vary across HLA loci, with the most associated TCRs seen for DRB1 alleles and the fewest for HLA-C alleles. The study gave a list of 150 to 200 TCR beta chains associated with cytomegalovirus. The presence/absence analyses assumed that sequencing depth was roughly uniform across donors, and that assumption may not be true. Only TCR beta chains were sequenced in this cohort, and the absence of alpha or paired-chain data limited detectable features.

From the cysteine through the phenylalanine, the CDR3 covers 11 amino acids. The sequence is cut down to CDR3 DNA, 33 bases in frame from base 1. As encoded in the germline V gene, CDR1 is MDHEN while CDR2 is SYDVKM. The junction shows trimming of 6 bases on V and 10 bases on J, plus 12 bases between the germline ends. Library method: the immunoSEQ multiplex PCR assay. The multiplex PCR relied on a mix of 60 forward primers for TCR Vbeta segments and 13 reverse primers for TCR Jbeta segments. The CDR3 region of rearranged TCR beta genes was amplified from genomic DNA with a multiplex PCR assay. On the Illumina HiSeq System, the amplified TCR beta libraries were sequenced as 87-base-pair reads. Turning to the authors' computational methods: In a later analysis, roughly 80 million unique TCR beta chains were counted across the roughly 610 repertoires, and about 9.9 million of these chains were shared by at least two donors. To remove PCR and sequencing errors, raw reads were error-corrected and collapsed into unique sequences using a nearest-neighbor algorithm that merged closely related sequences. To assign V, D and J gene segments, CDR3 sequences were aligned to IMGT reference sequences. For a sequence to be retained, a match of at least six nucleotides to both a V gene segment and a J gene segment was required. A rearrangement was called productive if the CDR3 had no stop codons and remained in frame with V and J, and every other rearrangement was called non-productive. Following IMGT convention, CDR3 was defined as the stretch from the second conserved V-encoded cysteine to the conserved J-encoded phenylalanine. The earlier analysis of about 620 of the donors excluded sequences that lacked an unambiguous match to a single V gene segment. An earlier analysis of several hundred of the donors called V segments functional above 56.7% productive rearrangements and segregating when the between-donor standard deviation exceeded 5%. A statistical classification framework was developed to diagnose cytomegalovirus status using the catalog of TCR beta chain sequences. V and J gene assignment, in a later analysis, came from comparing TCR nucleotide sequences with IMGT/GENE-DB human TR gene sequences. The TCRdist pipeline was used in a later analysis to assign CDR3 sequences and most-parsimonious VDJ recombination scenarios. In a later analysis, every TCR beta chain was defined by the combination of its CDR3 amino acid sequence and its V-gene family, and reads without a unique V-gene family were dropped. In a later analysis, several hundred highly shared, low-generation-probability nucleotide sequences were removed to address suspected cross-contamination and a sequencing artifact. A later analysis calculated a clonal expansion index for each public chain from normalized within-repertoire ranks of inferred template counts. In a later analysis, generation probabilities were computed using a VDJ recombination model fitted to out-of-frame rearrangements, and the results were checked against IGoR. In a later analysis, hypergeometric tests were used to score TCR-TCR, TCR-HLA and TCR-CMV co-occurrence, with a repertoire-size bias correction applied to TCR pairs. A later analysis estimated false discovery rates by permuting HLA or CMV assignments 20 times. In a later analysis, co-occurring TCRs were grouped with DBSCAN, and TCRdist sequence similarity was added when clustering was performed within HLA-allele-positive subsets. Co-occurrence clustering excluded repertoires with fewer than 30,000 or more than 120,000 public chains, plus five with anomalous nucleotide sharing. In TCRdb, the immuneACCESS table is reduced to in-frame sequences with V and J assigned. These tables do not hold every clone; where another copy was compared, an unresolved V gene accounts for under half, and the others remain unexplained. The V and J calls and the clone size are those of that table, but D and trimming were determined from the DNA. This sample comprises some 200,000 clones, 75% to 90% of them detected only once. The leading ten clones occupy less than 3.5% of the sample.

In total, fewer than 750 healthy bone marrow donors made up the cohort. At the time of sampling, every cohort member was nominally healthy, though immune exposures that went unrecorded were likely present. The donor tested CMV seronegative and was one of the 352 seronegative cohort members. A peripheral blood sample was provided by each donor, and peripheral blood mononuclear cells were used for TCR beta sequencing. Genomic DNA extraction from the blood cell samples was performed with the Qiagen DNeasy Blood Extraction Kit. The V and J segments used are TRBV28 and TRBJ1-1; TRBD1 might be the D gene, on 5 matching bases. The sequenced sample consisted of PBMCs. The TCR was taken from a woman aged 40 to 50 in good health and CMV-seronegative. The DNA is as follows: TGTGCCAGCAGCCGGGACTTCATAGCTTTCTTT. It encodes CASSRDFIAFF. The entire variable domain, with the stretches around the CDR3 drawn from the reference TRBV28 and TRBJ1-1 proteins, is DVKVTQSSRYLVKRTGEKVFLECVQDMDHENMFWYRQDPGLGLRLIYFSYDVKMKEKGDIPEGYSVSREKKERFSLILESASTNQTSMYLCASSRDFIAFFGQGTRLTVV.